This entry features one T cell receptor beta chain sequence. This record comes from a study of blood T cell repertoires in COVID-19. Under the authors' procedure: Reference gene primers were amplified, and this amplification served to estimate nucleated cell counts. Only in-frame clones appear in the TCRdb table, and some are missing; sequencing was by immunoSEQ multiplex PCR. The V and J calls and clone size are taken from that table; D and trimming were inferred from the DNA. The table lists 270,000 or so clones, 85% to 90% of them singletons, with over 3.5% in the top ten. Sequenced sample: PBMCs or T cells enriched from blood (not recorded which). The receptor was isolated from a young woman with acute COVID-19.

For the CDR3, the DNA is TGTGCCAGCAGCTCACAGGGAAGACAGCCCCAGCATTTT. Translation: CASSSQGRQPQHF. The chain links TRBV7-2 to TRBJ1-5; a possible D gene is TRBD1 (6 bases). The CDR3 runs 13 residues. With 4 bases removed from V and 7 bases from J, the gap between germline ends came to 11 bases. The germline V gene has CDR1 SGHTA and CDR2 FQGNSA.